The clone carrying this T cell receptor (beta chain) was observed a single time. What it recognizes is unknown. The data stem from a study of OX40 agonist ivuxolimab in advanced cancers. Points from the study as a whole: Partial responders at 0.1-3.0 mg/kg showed near-lowest clonal expansion.

TCRdb's table, derived via immunoSEQ multiplex PCR, lists solely in-frame clones and lacks some. Of about 110,000 clones in the sample, more than 85% were seen once. The CDR3 spans 16 residues. V shed 4 bases and J 0 bases; nucleotides not matched to a gene: 6. Germline CDR1 SGHRS, CDR2 YFSETQ. The TCR was taken from an adult with an advanced solid tumor such as melanoma, head and neck, liver or kidney cancer. The rearrangement joins TRBV5-1 to TRBJ2-3; 9 bases line up with TRBD1. This specimen was CD4+ or CD8+ T cells sorted from blood, taken in a trial of the OX40 agonist ivuxolimab. CDR3 amino acids: CASSGGTGTSTDTQYF. The CDR3 region has the DNA TGCGCCAGCAGCGGGGGGACAGGGACTAGCACAGATACGCAGTATTTT.